Following are 8 T cell receptor beta chains from one sample sequenced in a study of T-cell reconstitution after alpha-beta-depleted transplantation in children. This sample's TCRbeta library carried unique molecular identifier barcodes. TCRdb re-called the PCR reads through MiXCR, storing one row per CDR3 protein. Of around 100,000 distinct CDR3 sequences listed, 5% to 6% are singletons. The sequences come from PBMCs, mostly from graft donor cells, collected 60 days after TCRalphabeta/CD19-depleted stem cell transplant. The receptor set was obtained from a female patient aged 2 to 10 who had a stem cell transplant for Fanconi anemia, so the T cells may come from the graft donor.

The J gene is TRBJ2-6, the V gene TRBV11-2, with TRBD2 matching 12 bases. The germline V gene has CDR1 SGHAT and CDR2 FQNNGV. Trimming cost V 1 base and J 0 bases; bases outside gene matches: 7. The CDR3 covers 20 residues. CDR3 in DNA: TGTGCCAGCAGCTTAGGCGGACTAGCGGGGTGGGCCTCTGGGGCCAACGTCCTGACTTTC. Its translation is CASSLGGLAGWASGANVLTF.

The V call is TRBV10-3, the J call TRBJ1-5; no reliable D call. The CDR3 is made up of 14 amino acids. Trimming removed 3 bases from V and 2 bases from J, with 8 bases in between. From germline, CDR1 is ENHRY and CDR2 SYGVKD. The CDR3 sequence is CAISEQTGNQPQHF. In DNA form, the CDR3 reads TGTGCCATCAGTGAACAAACAGGCAATCAGCCCCAGCATTTT.

The rearrangement links TRBV18 to TRBJ2-5; D ambiguous. In germline, CDR1 is KGHSH, CDR2 LQKENI. This CDR3 contains 15 residues. Trimming took 1 base from V and 2 from J, leaving 11 bases between them. The CDR3 DNA sequence: TGTGCCAGCTCACCACTTAAGAGGCCACAAGAGACCCAGTACTTC. This translates into CASSPLKRPQETQYF.

This clonotype was observed many times. This CDR3 is CATSRLTSGDADTQYF. In DNA, the CDR3 is TGTGCCACCAGCAGGTTGACTAGCGGGGACGCAGATACGCAGTATTTT. The V call is TRBV15, the J call TRBJ2-3, with 11 nucleotides matching TRBD2. In germline, CDR1 is LNHNV, CDR2 YYDKDF (reference sequence). CDR3 length: 16 residues. Germline trimming cut 3 bases from V and 4 bases from J; bases unmatched to any gene: 6.

This clonotype has only a few counts. J is TRBJ1-1 and V is TRBV5-1; unclear D gene. V was pared by 5 bases and J by 11 bases, with 22 bases between. This CDR3 is 14 amino acids long. In germline, CDR1 is SGHRS, CDR2 YFSETQ. The CDR3 bases are TGCGCCAGCAGACCCACGGTTATCGGGGTTTGGGCTTTCTTT. Translation gives CASRPTVIGVWAFF.

The sample holds a few counts of this clonotype. V gene TRBV6-5 combines with J gene TRBJ2-2, with D perhaps TRBD1 (6 bases). This CDR3 contains 16 residues. Looked up from germline, CDR1 is MNHEY and CDR2 is SVGAGI. V lost 4 bases to trimming and J lost 1 base, with 13 bases between them. This CDR3 is CASSSRGQRNTGELFF. CDR3 DNA: TGTGCCAGCAGTTCCCGGGGACAAAGGAACACCGGGGAGCTGTTTTTT.

This clonotype was counted at least ten times. The V gene is TRBV20-1, the J gene TRBJ2-2; possibly TRBD2 for D (7 bases). This CDR3 region has 14 residues. Germline lookup yields CDR1 DFQATT and CDR2 SNEGSKA (reference sequence). V lost 3 bases and J 2 bases, leaving 10 bases between the germline ends. The CDR3 DNA reads TGCAGTGCTAGCGGGGGGCCCAACACCGGGGAGCTGTTTTTT. Protein sequence: CSASGGPNTGELFF.

Concerning this clonotype: This could be a read error, since a much larger clone is one nucleotide away. The CDR3 does not close with the conserved phenylalanine or tryptophan, likely indicating a read error. CDR3 in DNA: TGCAGTGCTGATAGTGTTCGGGAGACCCAGTACTGC. Amino acids: CSADSVRETQYC. The chain links TRBV20-1 to TRBJ2-5, with no clear D. Germline loops: CDR1 DFQATT, CDR2 SNEGSKA (reference sequence). V lost 5 bases to trimming and J lost 5 bases, with 12 bases between them. CDR3 size: 12 residues.